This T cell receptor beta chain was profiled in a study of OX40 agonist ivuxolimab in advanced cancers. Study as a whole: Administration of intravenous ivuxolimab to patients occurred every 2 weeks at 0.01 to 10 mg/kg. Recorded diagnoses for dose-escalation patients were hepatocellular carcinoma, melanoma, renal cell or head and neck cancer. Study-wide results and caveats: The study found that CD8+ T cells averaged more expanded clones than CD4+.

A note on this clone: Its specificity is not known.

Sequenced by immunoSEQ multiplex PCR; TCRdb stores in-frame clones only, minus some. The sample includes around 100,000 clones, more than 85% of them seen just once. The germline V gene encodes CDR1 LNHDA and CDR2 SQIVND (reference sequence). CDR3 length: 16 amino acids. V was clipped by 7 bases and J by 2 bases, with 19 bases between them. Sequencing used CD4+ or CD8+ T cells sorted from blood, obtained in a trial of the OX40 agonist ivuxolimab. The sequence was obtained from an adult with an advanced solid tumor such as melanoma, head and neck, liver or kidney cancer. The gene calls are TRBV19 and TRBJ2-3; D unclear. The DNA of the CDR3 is TGTGCCAGTACCAAGTCGTCCCGAACGTCCACAGATACGCAGTATTTT. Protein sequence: CASTKSSRTSTDTQYF.